The entry below describes one T cell receptor beta chain. The data derive from a study of monozygotic twins with inflammatory bowel disease. UMIs bearing a 6-nucleotide sample barcode were added through template switching. TCRdb reanalyzed the 5' RACE reads and collapses them to one entry per CDR3 protein, without DNA. This sample's table has some 440,000 distinct CDR3 sequences. Germline CDR1 GTSNPN, CDR2 SVGIG (reference sequence). The CDR3 has 14 amino acids. The chain couples TRBV30 to TRBJ2-1; without DNA, the TCRdb call of TRBD2 cannot be checked. This sequence originates from a human donor with ulcerative colitis or Crohn's disease, or a healthy co-twin of an affected twin (not recorded which). Sequenced material: blood. The CDR3 region is CAWSGGLGDNEQFF.